The present T cell receptor beta chain was sequenced within a study of spatial heterogeneity in lung cancer. Study overall: Detection consistently captured more beta-chain sequences than alpha-chain sequences.

MiXCR, applied by TCRdb to the 5' RACE reads, yields one record per CDR3 protein. This table holds 9,000 to 13,000 distinct CDR3 sequences, 7.5% to 9.5% found once. Study observations and caveats: Tumoral mutation counts were tracked by counts of expanded intratumoral alpha and beta TCRs.

CDR1 and CDR2 from the germline V gene are LGHDT and YNNKEL (reference sequence). The CDR3 runs 12 residues. Trimming shortened V by 4 bases and J by 0 bases, and 4 bases separated the two germline ends. Of note for this clonotype: Its target is unknown.

Time point specified: sample taken at primary tumor resection. The sequence derives from a male donor with early-stage non-small cell lung cancer. The starting material was lung tumor tissue, obtained at surgery. V is TRBV3-1 and J is TRBJ2-7; D remains unclear. The DNA for the CDR3 is TGTGCCAGCAGCCTCTACTCCTACGAGCAGTACTTC. It translates to CASSLYSYEQYF.